This passage covers 19 T cell receptor beta chains from one sample sequenced in a study of T cells in Graves' hyperthyroidism and ophthalmopathy (dated by TCRdb to between 2017 and 2020). The library was generated by multiplex PCR. Sequenced on an Illumina HiSeq 2000. The TCR beta CDR3 regions were amplified from the RNA transcripts. A first-round RT-PCR of the TCR CDR3 used the HTBI primer set with the Qiagen OneStep RT-PCR kit. TCRdb reran the public reads through fastp at Q25 and MiXCR, keeping productive beta chains. Each CDR3 protein gets just one entry, which takes the most common genes and DNA from the rows behind it. The sample records under 400,000 distinct CDR3 sequences, more than 11% of which are singletons. The leading ten clones occupy approximately 10% of the sample. Source material: blood. Source of these receptors: a woman aged 55 to 70 with Graves' hyperthyroidism.

At least ten counts were recorded for this clonotype. V and J are TRBV6-1 and TRBJ1-1, with TRBD1 identical over 9 bases. The junction had 4 bases not matched to a gene; V was cut back by 6 bases and J by 2 bases. The CDR3 consists of 14 residues. Germline CDR1 is MNHNS and CDR2 is SASEGT. The CDR3: CASRWTGANTEAFF. The CDR3, as DNA: TGTGCCAGCAGATGGACAGGGGCCAACACTGAAGCTTTCTTT.

This clonotype showed up many times. V is TRBV20-1 and J is TRBJ1-3; D gene uncertain. Between the trimmed V and J ends, which lost 5 bases and 0 bases, there was a span of 11 bases. The germline V gene encodes CDR1 DFQATT and CDR2 SNEGSKA (reference sequence). There are 14 residues in the CDR3. CDR3 loop: CSAEAPASGNTIYF. CDR3 nucleotides: TGCAGTGCTGAGGCACCGGCCTCTGGAAACACCATATATTTT.

This clonotype was counted at least ten times. CDR3 amino acids: CASSQGGRERQYEQYF. DNA of the CDR3: TGTGCCAGCAGCCAAGGGGGGCGGGAGCGGCAATACGAGCAGTACTTC. V and J are TRBV3-1 and TRBJ2-7, with TRBD2 as a possible D gene (7 bases). This CDR3 comprises 16 residues. V lost 1 base, J lost 4 bases, and 17 bases lay in between. CDR1 is LGHDT and CDR2 is YNNKEL in the germline V gene (reference sequence).

This clonotype was detected a few times. The chain recombines TRBV5-1 with TRBJ2-1, with 9 bases identical to TRBD2. J lost 6 bases, V lost 2 bases, and 3 bases had no gene match. The CDR3 is made up of 14 amino acids. The germline V gene encodes CDR1 SGHRS and CDR2 YFSETQ. The CDR3 loop reads CASSFISGSNEQFF. In DNA form, the CDR3 reads TGCGCCAGCAGCTTCATTAGCGGGAGCAATGAGCAGTTCTTC.

The CDR3, as DNA: TGTGCCACCAGCACCTTTAGCGGGAGGGCCCGTGATGAGCAGTTCTTC. Its translation is CATSTFSGRARDEQFF. The gene calls are TRBV15 and TRBJ2-1; TRBD2 agrees at 11 bases. V gave up 4 bases and J gave up 8 bases; unmatched junction bases: 10. This CDR3 has 16 amino acids. The germline gives CDR1 LNHNV, CDR2 YYDKDF (reference sequence). Variable domain in full (rest from reference TRBV15 and TRBJ2-1): DAMVIQNPRYQVTQFGKPVTLSCSQTLNHNVMYWYQQKSSQAPKLLFHYYDKDFNNEADTPDNFQSRRPNTSFCFLDIRSPGLGDTAMYLCATSTFSGRARDEQFFGPGTRLTVL.

This sequence joins TRBV28 and TRBJ1-1; D call uncertain. V dropped 5 bases and J dropped 5 bases, with 15 bases sitting between them. The germline V gene encodes CDR1 MDHEN and CDR2 SYDVKM. This CDR3 spans 14 amino acids. The CDR3 reads CASSNQAKGTEAFF. In nucleotides, the CDR3 is TGTGCCAGCAGTAACCAGGCCAAAGGAACTGAAGCTTTCTTT.

V is TRBV28 and J is TRBJ2-7, with D possibly matching TRBD2 (7 bases). The germline V gene encodes CDR1 MDHEN and CDR2 SYDVKM. The CDR3 loop spans 13 amino acids. Trimming removed 6 bases at V and 6 bases at J, with 15 bases between. The CDR3 reads CASSPRGGVEQYF. The CDR3 DNA follows: TGTGCCAGCAGCCCGCGCGGGGGCGTCGAGCAGTACTTC. Combining the CDR3 with reference TRBV28 and TRBJ2-7 gives the whole variable domain DVKVTQSSRYLVKRTGEKVFLECVQDMDHENMFWYRQDPGLGLRLIYFSYDVKMKEKGDIPEGYSVSREKKERFSLILESASTNQTSMYLCASSPRGGVEQYFGPGTRLTVT.

This chain joins TRBV20-1 and TRBJ2-7, with 7 bases aligning to TRBD2. The CDR3 totals 14 residues. Germline CDR1 and CDR2: DFQATT and SNEGSKA (reference sequence). Trimming at V came to 5 bases and at J to 2 bases, leaving 9 bases not matched to a gene. The CDR3 DNA reads as TGCAGTGCTGCCCCATCTGCGGGAGCCTACGAGCAGTACTTC. This gives the protein CSAAPSAGAYEQYF.

The chain combines TRBV12-3 or TRBV12-4 with TRBJ2-2, with TRBD2 matching over 10 bases. The junction had 9 bases not matched to a gene; V was cut back by 6 bases and J by 5 bases. This CDR3 contains 16 residues. The CDR3 region is CASSLLLAGYTGELFF. The CDR3 region has the DNA TGTGCCAGCAGCCTCTTACTAGCGGGATATACCGGGGAGCTGTTTTTT.

This clonotype was counted many times. The chain joins TRBV11-3 to TRBJ2-3; 7 bases are shared with TRBD1. Germline V gene data show CDR1 as SGHNT and CDR2 as YENEEA. V was pared by 1 base and J by 2 bases, with 6 bases of the junction left unmatched. This CDR3 is 16 amino acids long. CDR3 bases: TGTGCCAGCAGCTTAGGGCCAGACAGGGACACAGATACGCAGTATTTT. Its protein product is CASSLGPDRDTDTQYF.

This clonotype came up many times. This sequence joins TRBV6-6 and TRBJ2-2; D uncertain. Trimming removed 0 bases from V and 3 bases from J, with 11 bases in between. The CDR3 is 16 amino acids. Germline assignment: CDR1 MNHNY and CDR2 SVGAGI (reference sequence). The CDR3 protein is CASSYSRTRDTGELFF. The CDR3 region has the DNA TGTGCCAGCAGTTACTCGAGGACCCGTGACACCGGGGAGCTGTTTTTT.

This clonotype was counted ten times or more. V and J are TRBV11-2 and TRBJ2-1, with TRBD2 matching over 10 bases. The CDR3 covers 16 residues. CDR1 is SGHAT and CDR2 is FQNNGV in the germline V gene. The ends lost 4 bases at V and 4 bases at J; junction bases unmatched: 7. The CDR3, as DNA: TGTGCCAGCAGCTCATCTAGCGGGAGAGTATACAATGAGCAGTTCTTC. Translation: CASSSSSGRVYNEQFF.

This clonotype was seen at least ten times. V is TRBV2 and J is TRBJ2-7, with D possibly matching TRBD2 (6 bases). Germline V CDR1 and CDR2: SNHLY, FYNNEI. Trimming removed 2 bases from V and 2 bases from J, with 13 bases in between. This CDR3 comprises 15 residues. CDR3 amino acids: CASSERVAVAYEQYF. CDR3 coding DNA: TGTGCCAGCAGTGAAAGGGTAGCGGTTGCCTACGAGCAGTACTTC.

This clonotype was detected ten times or more. CDR3 sequence: CASSRRNYGYTF. DNA for the CDR3: TGTGCCAGCAGCCGCCGTAACTATGGCTACACCTTC. The rearrangement uses TRBV28 and TRBJ1-2; no reliable D call. The germline V gene encodes CDR1 MDHEN and CDR2 SYDVKM. The CDR3 has 12 residues. Deletions cut 6 bases from V and 1 base from J, with 6 bases between.

The chain is built from TRBV6-1 and TRBJ2-3; D might be TRBD2 (6 bases). Germline V gene data show CDR1 as MNHNS and CDR2 as SASEGT. Trimming took 4 bases from V and 1 from J, leaving 21 bases between them. The CDR3 is 18 amino acids. As DNA, the CDR3 is TGTGCCAGCAGTGTTACCCCAGGGCGCGGAGGGGGCACAGATACGCAGTATTTT. Amino acids: CASSVTPGRGGGTDTQYF.

The chain recombines TRBV20-1 with TRBJ1-2, with 9 positions matching TRBD1. The V and J ends lost 3 bases and 8 bases, in that order; junction bases with no gene match: 7. The CDR3 has 13 amino acids. Germline V lookup: CDR1 DFQATT, CDR2 SNEGSKA (reference sequence). The CDR3 region is CSARTGGFRGYTF. The CDR3 DNA is TGCAGTGCTAGGACAGGGGGTTTCCGGGGCTACACCTTC.

This clonotype appeared many times. The chain has TRBV18 and TRBJ1-6; TRBD1 matches 10 bases. Per the germline V gene, CDR1 is KGHSH and CDR2 is LQKENI. The V gene end was trimmed by 6 bases and the J gene end by 7 bases; junction bases not matched to a gene: 6. The CDR3 contains 15 residues. Here the CDR3 reads CASSRGQGGNSPLHF. The CDR3 DNA sequence: TGTGCCAGCTCTCGCGGACAGGGGGGGAATTCACCCCTCCACTTT.

This clonotype was counted at least ten times. This chain connects TRBV5-1 to TRBJ2-7; the D gene is possibly TRBD2 (6 bases). V lost 7 bases, J lost 3 bases, and 23 bases lay in between. CDR1 is SGHRS, CDR2 YFSETQ, per germline. The CDR3 covers 16 residues. In DNA, the CDR3 is TGCGCCAGCGGGGTAACGCCGGGGCAAGCGGGCTACGAGCAGTACTTC. Residues: CASGVTPGQAGYEQYF.

To note about this clonotype: A much larger clone differs from this one at a single base, so this may be a read error. This chain uses TRBV20-1 with TRBJ1-1; no definite D call. The germline V gene encodes CDR1 DFQATT and CDR2 SNEGSKA (reference sequence). The CDR3 extends over 11 amino acids. The CDR3 coding sequence is TGCAGTGCTAGTATGCAATCTGAAGCTCTCTTT. Translated, it gives CSASMQSEALF.